The clone carrying this T cell receptor beta chain was recorded many times. The data belong to a study of T cells in Graves' hyperthyroidism and ophthalmopathy. RNA transcripts provided the source from which TCR beta CDR3 regions were amplified. An initial round of RT-PCR targeting the TCR CDR3 relied on the HTBI primer set. TCRdb processed the multiplex PCR reads anew with MiXCR; each CDR3 protein has one entry. The repertoire holds 400,000 to 600,000 distinct CDR3 sequences, with about a fifth as singletons. Germline CDR1 is MDHEN and CDR2 is SYDVKM. CDR3 length: 14 amino acids. The V end lost 2 bases, the J end lost 1 base, and 5 bases lay between the germline ends.

V gene TRBV28 combines with J gene TRBJ2-2; unclear D gene. The origin of this receptor is a man aged 18 to 29 with Graves' hyperthyroidism. Sequenced input: blood. The CDR3 here is CASSLMWNTGELFF. The CDR3 DNA follows: TGTGCCAGCAGTTTAATGTGGAACACCGGGGAGCTGTTTTTT.